Listed below are T cell receptor beta chains from one sample, sequenced in a study of blood T cell repertoires in COVID-19. Generated by immunoSEQ multiplex PCR, the TCRdb table keeps only in-frame clones and is missing some. The repertoire consists of around 97,000 clones, with about 80% occurring once and the leading ten covering more than 9%. Sequencing used peripheral blood. The origin of the receptors is a man in his 70s with acute or convalescent COVID-19. Each CDR3 is given with its conserved first and last residue. A D gene is named only where the DNA matches it firmly. Clone size is given for some rows only: seen once, a few or many times, or a class if the clone is expanded.

size	J	V	D	CDR3	DNA
few	TRBJ1-2	TRBV4-2	TRBD1	CASSPSQGEGYGYTF	TGTGCCAGCAGCCCATCACAGGGGGAGGGCTATGGCTACACCTTC
.	TRBJ2-2	TRBV19	.	CASRNGINGELFF	TGTGCCAGCCGAAACGGGATCAACGGGGAGCTGTTTTTT
few	TRBJ1-6	TRBV28	.	CASSYRRRTDQIYNSPLHF	TGTGCCAGCAGCTACCGTCGAAGGACAGACCAGATATATAATTCACCCCTCCACTTT
.	TRBJ1-5	TRBV7-6	.	CASSLSSGSNQPQHF	TGTGCCAGCAGCTTATCATCCGGTAGCAATCAGCCCCAGCATTTT
.	TRBJ2-7	TRBV5-1	TRBD1	CARKATGGTYEQYF	TGCGCCAGAAAAGCGACAGGGGGAACCTACGAGCAGTACTTC
.	TRBJ2-5	TRBV29-1	.	CSVAGIQETQYF	TGCAGCGTTGCGGGGATCCAAGAGACCCAGTACTTC
.	TRBJ1-6	TRBV6-6	.	CASSYVGSMDNSPLHF	TGTGCCAGCAGTTATGTGGGGAGTATGGATAATTCACCCCTCCACTTT
.	TRBJ1-2	TRBV10-3	.	CAISESSRVNYGYTF	TGTGCCATCAGTGAGTCGTCCAGGGTAAACTATGGCTACACCTTC
.	TRBJ2-3	TRBV30	.	CAWSAHLGGSTDTQYF	TGTGCCTGGAGTGCGCACTTGGGGGGAAGCACAGATACGCAGTATTTT
.	TRBJ2-5	TRBV7-9	.	CASSFRRETQYF	TGTGCCAGCAGCTTTCGGAGGGAGACCCAGTACTTC
.	TRBJ1-2	TRBV7-8	.	CASSFGQGSEGYTF	TGTGCCAGCAGCTTCGGTCAGGGGTCGGAGGGCTACACCTTC
once	TRBJ2-7	TRBV30	.	CAWSVSRPGEQYF	TGTGCCTGGAGTGTATCGAGGCCGGGCGAGCAGTACTTC
once	TRBJ2-1	TRBV18	.	CASSPRNLPGGLDEQFF	TGTGCCAGCTCACCACGAAACTTGCCGGGGGGCCTCGATGAGCAGTTCTTC